This T cell receptor beta chain was retrieved from a study of monozygotic twins with cystic fibrosis. Across the whole study: Library input was three micrograms of fragmented DNA, with about 15 PCR cycles. Study-level points and caveats: J usage was most co-twin-similar in 8 of 16 pairs, V in 13. Low clonality (median around 0.0096) suggested a mostly naive repertoire. Monozygotic CF twin pairs shared significantly more nucleotide-identical clonotypes than unrelated CF individuals did.

Assay used: immunoSEQ multiplex PCR; TCRdb lists only in-frame clones, some missing. The sample contains about 10,000 clones, just over 99% of which appear only once. Germline V gene lookup returns CDR1 SGHAT and CDR2 FQNNGV. The CDR3 spans 12 residues. The ends lost 5 bases at V and 11 bases at J; junction bases unmatched: 7. Of note for this clone: Antigen unknown.

Specimen: blood. The clonotype was recovered from a young man with cystic fibrosis. The V gene is TRBV11-2, the J gene TRBJ1-1, with 8 bases matching TRBD1. The CDR3 bases are TGTGCCAGCAGCGACAGGGGTAAGGGGGCTTTCTTT. Translation: CASSDRGKGAFF.